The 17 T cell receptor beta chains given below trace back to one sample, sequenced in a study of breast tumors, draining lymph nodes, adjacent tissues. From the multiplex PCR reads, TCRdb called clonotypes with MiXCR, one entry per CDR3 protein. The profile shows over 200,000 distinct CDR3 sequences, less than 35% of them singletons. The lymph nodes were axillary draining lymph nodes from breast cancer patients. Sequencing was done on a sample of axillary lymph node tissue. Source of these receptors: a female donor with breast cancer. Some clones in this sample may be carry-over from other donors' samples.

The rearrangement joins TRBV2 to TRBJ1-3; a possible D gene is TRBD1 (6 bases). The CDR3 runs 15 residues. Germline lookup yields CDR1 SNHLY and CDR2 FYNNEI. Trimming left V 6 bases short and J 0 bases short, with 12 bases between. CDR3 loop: CASSVWTDSGNTIYF. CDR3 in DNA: TGTGCCAGCAGCGTTTGGACAGACTCTGGAAACACCATATATTTT.

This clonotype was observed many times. For the CDR3, the DNA is TGTGCCAGCAGCGTAGACATAGGGTCCCAGCCCCAGCATTTT. This encodes CASSVDIGSQPQHF. This chain joins TRBV9 and TRBJ1-5, with D uncertain. Germline V gives CDR1 SGDLS, CDR2 YYNGEE. There are 14 residues in the CDR3. V lost 0 bases and J 7 bases, leaving 11 bases between the germline ends.

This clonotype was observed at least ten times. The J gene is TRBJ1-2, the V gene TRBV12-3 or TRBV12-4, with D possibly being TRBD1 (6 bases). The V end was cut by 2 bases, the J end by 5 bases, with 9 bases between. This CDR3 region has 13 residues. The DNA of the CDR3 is TGTGCCAGCAGTTTACGCAGGGGATATGGCTACACCTTC. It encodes CASSLRRGYGYTF.

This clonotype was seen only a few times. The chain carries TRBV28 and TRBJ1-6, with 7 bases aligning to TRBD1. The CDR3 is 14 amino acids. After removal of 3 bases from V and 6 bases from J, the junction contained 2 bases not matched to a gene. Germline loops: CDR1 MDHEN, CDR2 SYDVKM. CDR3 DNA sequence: TGTGCCAGCAGTTTGGGACAGCCTAATTCACCCCTCCACTTT. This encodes CASSLGQPNSPLHF.

In nucleotides, the CDR3 is TGCAGCTTAGCGGGACTAGCGGGAGTTGAGACCCAGTACTTC. It specifies CSLAGLAGVETQYF. The chain links TRBV20-1 to TRBJ2-5; the match to TRBD2 covers 14 bases. The germline V gene has CDR1 DFQATT and CDR2 SNEGSKA (reference sequence). This CDR3 region has 14 residues.

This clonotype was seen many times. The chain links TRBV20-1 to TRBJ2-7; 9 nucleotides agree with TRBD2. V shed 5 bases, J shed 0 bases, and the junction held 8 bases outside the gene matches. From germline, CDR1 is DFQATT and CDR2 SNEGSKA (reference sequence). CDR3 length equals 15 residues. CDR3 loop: CSAGSGRGVSYEQYF. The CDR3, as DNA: TGCAGTGCTGGTAGCGGGAGAGGGGTCTCCTACGAGCAGTACTTC.

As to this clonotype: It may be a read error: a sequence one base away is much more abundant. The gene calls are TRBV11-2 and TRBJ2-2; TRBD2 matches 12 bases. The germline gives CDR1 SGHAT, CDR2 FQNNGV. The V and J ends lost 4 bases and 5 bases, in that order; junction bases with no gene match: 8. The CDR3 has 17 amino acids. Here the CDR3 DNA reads TGTGCCAGCAGCTCGGGACTAGCGGGCCCCTGGACCGGGGAGCTGTTTTTT. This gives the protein CASSSGLAGPWTGELFF.

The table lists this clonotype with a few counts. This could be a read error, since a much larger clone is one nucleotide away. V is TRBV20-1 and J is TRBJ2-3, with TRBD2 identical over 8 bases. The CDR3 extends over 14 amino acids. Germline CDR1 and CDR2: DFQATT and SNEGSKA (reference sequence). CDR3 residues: CSASTGGNTATQYF. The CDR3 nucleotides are TGCAGTGCCTCAACGGGGGGGAACACAGCTACGCAGTATTTT.

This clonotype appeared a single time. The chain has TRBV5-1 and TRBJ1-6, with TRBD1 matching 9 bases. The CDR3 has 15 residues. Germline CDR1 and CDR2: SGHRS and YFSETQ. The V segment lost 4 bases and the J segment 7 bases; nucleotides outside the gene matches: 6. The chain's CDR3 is CASSRTGGMNSPLHF. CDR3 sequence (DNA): TGCGCCAGCAGCAGAACAGGGGGCATGAATTCACCCCTCCACTTT.

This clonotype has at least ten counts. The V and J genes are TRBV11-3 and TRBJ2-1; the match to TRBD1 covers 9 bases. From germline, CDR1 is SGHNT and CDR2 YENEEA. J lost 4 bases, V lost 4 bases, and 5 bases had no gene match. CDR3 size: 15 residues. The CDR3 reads CASSWDGTGYNEQFF. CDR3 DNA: TGTGCCAGCAGCTGGGACGGGACAGGGTACAATGAGCAGTTCTTC.

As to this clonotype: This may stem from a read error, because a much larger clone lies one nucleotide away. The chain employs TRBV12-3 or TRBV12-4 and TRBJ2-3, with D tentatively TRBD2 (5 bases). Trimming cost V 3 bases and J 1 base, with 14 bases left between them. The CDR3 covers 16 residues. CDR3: CASSFFRSGGTDTQYF. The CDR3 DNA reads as TGTGCCAGCAGTTTCTTCCGATCCGGGGGCACAGATACGCAGTATTTT.

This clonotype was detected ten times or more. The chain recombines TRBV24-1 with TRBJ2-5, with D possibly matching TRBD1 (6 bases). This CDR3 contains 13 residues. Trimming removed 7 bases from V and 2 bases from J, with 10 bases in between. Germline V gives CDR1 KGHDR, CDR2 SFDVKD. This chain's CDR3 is CATRGTTQETQYF. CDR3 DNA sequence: TGTGCCACCAGGGGGACAACACAAGAGACCCAGTACTTC.

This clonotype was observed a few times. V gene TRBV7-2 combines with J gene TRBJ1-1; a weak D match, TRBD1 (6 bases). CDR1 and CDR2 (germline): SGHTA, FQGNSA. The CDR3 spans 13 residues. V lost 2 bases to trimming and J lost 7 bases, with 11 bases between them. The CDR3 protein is CASSLTPGVEAFF. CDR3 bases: TGTGCCAGCAGCTTAACCCCAGGGGTTGAAGCTTTCTTT.

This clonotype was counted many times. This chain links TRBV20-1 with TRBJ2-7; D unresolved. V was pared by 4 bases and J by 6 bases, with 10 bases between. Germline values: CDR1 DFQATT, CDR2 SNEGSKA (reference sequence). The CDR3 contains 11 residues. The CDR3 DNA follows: TGCAGTGCTAAAGATTTTGGCGAGCAGTACTTC. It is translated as CSAKDFGEQYF.

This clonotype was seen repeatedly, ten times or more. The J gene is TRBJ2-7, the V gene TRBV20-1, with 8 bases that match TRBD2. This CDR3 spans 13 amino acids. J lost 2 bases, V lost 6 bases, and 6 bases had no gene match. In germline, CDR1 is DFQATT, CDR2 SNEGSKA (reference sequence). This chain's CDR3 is CSAESGSPYEQYF. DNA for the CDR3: TGCAGTGCAGAAAGCGGGAGTCCCTACGAGCAGTACTTC.

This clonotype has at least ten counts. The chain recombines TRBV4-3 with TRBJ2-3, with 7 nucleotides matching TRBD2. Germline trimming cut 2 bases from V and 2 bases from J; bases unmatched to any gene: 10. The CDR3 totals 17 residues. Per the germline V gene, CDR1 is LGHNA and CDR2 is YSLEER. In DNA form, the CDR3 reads TGCGCCAGCAGCCAAACCTGGGGAGGGCGTAACACAGATACGCAGTATTTT. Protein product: CASSQTWGGRNTDTQYF.

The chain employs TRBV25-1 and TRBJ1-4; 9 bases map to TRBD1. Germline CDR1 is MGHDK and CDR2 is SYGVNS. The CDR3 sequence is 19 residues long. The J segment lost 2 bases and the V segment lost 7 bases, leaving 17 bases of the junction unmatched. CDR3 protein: CASTRTGEAQRGTNEKLFF. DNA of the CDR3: TGTGCCAGCACCCGGACAGGGGAAGCACAGAGGGGTACTAATGAAAAACTGTTTTTT.